These T cell receptor beta chains were read from a single sample in a study of blood T cell repertoires in COVID-19. Some clones are missing from TCRdb's copy, which holds only in-frame ones; the method was immunoSEQ multiplex PCR. The sample carries roughly 40,000 clones, 85% to 90% recorded once. Specimen: peripheral blood. These receptors were obtained from a man aged 65-85 years with acute or convalescent COVID-19. Both conserved end residues are part of each CDR3. Fields, in order: clone size, J gene, D gene, V gene, CDR3 protein, CDR3 DNA. D genes are given only for firm matches. Expanded clones get a size class; other rows say once, few or many, or leave the size out.

>NA|TRBJ2-7|TRBD1|TRBV25-1
CASSEWEGTGYGYEQYF
TGTGCCAGCAGTGAATGGGAGGGGACAGGGTATGGGTACGAGCAGTACTTC
>NA|TRBJ2-7|NA|TRBV15
CATSRGAGKFHEQYF
TGTGCCACCAGCAGGGGGGCAGGGAAGTTCCACGAGCAGTACTTC
>NA|TRBJ2-3|NA|TRBV7-3
CASSNNRNTSTDTQYF
TGTGCCAGCAGCAACAACAGGAACACTAGCACAGATACGCAGTATTTT
>NA|TRBJ1-5|TRBD1|TRBV19
CASLRTGLGQPQHF
TGTGCCAGTCTTCGGACAGGGCTGGGGCAGCCCCAGCATTTT
>NA|TRBJ2-5|TRBD2|TRBV9
CPPSGGGGPQETQYF
TGTCCCCCCAGCGGCGGGGGGGGGCCCCAAGAGACCCAGTACTTC
>NA|TRBJ1-5|TRBD1|TRBV19
CASSKRTGGSNQPQHF
TGTGCCAGTAGTAAACGGACAGGGGGCAGCAATCAGCCCCAGCATTTT
>NA|TRBJ1-2|NA|TRBV9
CASSPRSGIYGYTF
TGTGCCAGCAGCCCTCGGTCGGGAATTTATGGCTACACCTTC
>NA|TRBJ2-3|NA|TRBV29-1
CSVDLLARAGDTQYF
TGCAGCGTTGACCTACTAGCTCGAGCAGGAGATACGCAGTATTTT
>NA|TRBJ2-1|TRBD2|TRBV4-1
CASSQETAGLAGGPFEQFF
TGCGCCAGCAGCCAAGAGACGGCGGGACTAGCGGGAGGGCCGTTTGAGCAGTTCTTC
>NA|TRBJ2-1|NA|TRBV15
CATSRDRDFPYNEQFF
TGTGCCACCAGCAGAGATCGGGACTTCCCCTACAATGAGCAGTTCTTC
>NA|TRBJ2-7|TRBD2|TRBV7-3
CASSLGGSNEQYF
TGTGCCAGCAGCCTGGGGGGGTCTAACGAGCAGTACTTC
>NA|TRBJ2-7|NA|TRBV11-2
CASSLGRRGTHRF
TGTGCCAGCAGCTTAGGGCGACGGGGGACCCACCGGTTC
>NA|TRBJ1-2|NA|TRBV7-2
CASSLVSGATVGYGYTF
TGTGCCAGCAGCTTAGTTTCAGGGGCGACTGTAGGCTATGGCTACACCTTC
>once|TRBJ2-1|NA|TRBV2
CASRGVAALRGEQFF
TGTGCCAGCAGGGGGGTAGCGGCCCTTAGGGGTGAGCAGTTCTTC
>NA|TRBJ2-5|TRBD1|TRBV24-1
CATSAWTGGEETQYF
TGTGCCACCAGTGCCTGGACAGGGGGCGAAGAGACCCAGTACTTC
>NA|TRBJ2-1|TRBD2|TRBV14
CASSQVGGSLSEQFF
TGTGCCAGCAGCCAAGTAGGCGGGAGTCTCTCTGAGCAGTTCTTC
>NA|TRBJ2-6|NA|TRBV27
CASWGAGGSSGANVLTF
TGTGCCAGCTGGGGGGCAGGGGGAAGCTCTGGGGCCAACGTCCTGACTTTC
>once|TRBJ2-7|NA|TRBV6-1
CASSPGSYEQYF
TGTGCCAGCAGCCCGGGGTCTTACGAGCAGTACTTC
>NA|TRBJ1-1|NA|TRBV19
CASSHPTVNTEAFF
TGTGCCAGTAGCCATCCAACAGTGAACACTGAAGCTTTCTTT
>NA|TRBJ1-2|NA|TRBV27
CASSLQPSWGVYGYTF
TGTGCCAGCAGTCTACAACCAAGCTGGGGGGTCTATGGCTACACCTTC
>NA|TRBJ2-3|TRBD2|TRBV7-2
CASSHRLAGTDTQYF
TGTGCCAGCAGCCACCGACTAGCGGGCACAGATACGCAGTATTTT
>NA|TRBJ2-7|NA|TRBV5-5
CASSPMRGPGGQRSYEQYF
TGTGCCAGCAGCCCAATGCGGGGGCCGGGGGGCCAACGCTCCTACGAGCAGTACTTC
>NA|TRBJ2-7|TRBD2|TRBV7-6
CASSFAGTSGTEQYF
TGTGCCAGCAGCTTCGCAGGGACTAGCGGGACAGAGCAGTACTTC
>NA|TRBJ2-5|TRBD1|TRBV15
CATSSAAGGTETQYF
TGTGCCACCAGCAGTGCCGCAGGGGGCACCGAGACCCAGTACTTC
>NA|TRBJ2-2|TRBD2|TRBV19
CASSMVAGTNTGELFF
TGTGCCAGTAGTATGGTAGCGGGAACGAACACCGGGGAGCTGTTTTTT
>NA|TRBJ1-1|TRBD1|TRBV30
CAWSTDRENTEAFF
TGTGCCTGGAGTACCGACAGGGAGAACACTGAAGCTTTCTTT
>NA|TRBJ1-6|NA|TRBV2
CASSDIQGSLHF
TGTGCCAGCAGTGATATACAGGGCTCCCTCCACTTT
>NA|TRBJ2-1|TRBD2|TRBV5-1
CASFDLAGRSYNEQFF
TGCGCCAGCTTCGATTTAGCGGGTCGCTCCTACAATGAGCAGTTCTTC
>NA|TRBJ2-3|NA|TRBV18
CASSPPPIGEADTQYF
TGTGCCAGCTCACCTCCTCCAATCGGAGAGGCAGATACGCAGTATTTT
>once|TRBJ1-4|NA|TRBV3-1/TRBV3-2
CASSPFPGEKLFF
TGTGCCAGCAGCCCATTCCCCGGTGAAAAACTGTTTTTT
>NA|TRBJ2-1|TRBD2|TRBV29-1
CSVPGLAGGSGEQFF
TGCAGCGTCCCTGGACTAGCGGGAGGGTCCGGTGAGCAGTTCTTC
>NA|TRBJ1-1|NA|TRBV9
CASSVGQANTEAFF
TGTGCCAGCAGCGTAGGGCAGGCGAACACTGAAGCTTTCTTT